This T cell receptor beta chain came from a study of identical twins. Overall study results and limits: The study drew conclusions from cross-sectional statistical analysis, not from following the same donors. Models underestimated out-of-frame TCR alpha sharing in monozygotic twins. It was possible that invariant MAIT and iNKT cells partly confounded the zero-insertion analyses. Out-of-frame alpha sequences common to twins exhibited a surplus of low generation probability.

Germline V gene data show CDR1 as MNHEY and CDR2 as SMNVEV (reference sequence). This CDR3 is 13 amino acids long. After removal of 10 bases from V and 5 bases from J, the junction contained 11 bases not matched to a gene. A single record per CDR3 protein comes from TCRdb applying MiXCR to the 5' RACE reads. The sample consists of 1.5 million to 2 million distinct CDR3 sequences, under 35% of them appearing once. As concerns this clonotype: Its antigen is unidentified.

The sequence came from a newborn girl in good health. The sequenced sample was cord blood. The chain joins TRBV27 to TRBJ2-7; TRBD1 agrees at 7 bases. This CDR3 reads CATKGQSDHEQYF. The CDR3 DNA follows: TGTGCCACCAAGGGACAGTCAGACCACGAGCAGTACTTC.